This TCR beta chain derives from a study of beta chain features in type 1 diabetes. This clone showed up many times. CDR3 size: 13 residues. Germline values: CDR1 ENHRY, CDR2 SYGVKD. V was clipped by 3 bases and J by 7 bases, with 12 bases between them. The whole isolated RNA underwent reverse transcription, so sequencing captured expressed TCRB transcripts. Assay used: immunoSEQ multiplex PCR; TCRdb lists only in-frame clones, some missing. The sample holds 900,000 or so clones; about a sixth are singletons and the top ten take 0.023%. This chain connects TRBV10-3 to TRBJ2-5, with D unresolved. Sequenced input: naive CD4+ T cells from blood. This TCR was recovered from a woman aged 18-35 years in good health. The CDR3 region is CAISDVAPGTQYF. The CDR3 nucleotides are TGTGCCATCAGTGATGTCGCCCCCGGGACCCAGTACTTC.